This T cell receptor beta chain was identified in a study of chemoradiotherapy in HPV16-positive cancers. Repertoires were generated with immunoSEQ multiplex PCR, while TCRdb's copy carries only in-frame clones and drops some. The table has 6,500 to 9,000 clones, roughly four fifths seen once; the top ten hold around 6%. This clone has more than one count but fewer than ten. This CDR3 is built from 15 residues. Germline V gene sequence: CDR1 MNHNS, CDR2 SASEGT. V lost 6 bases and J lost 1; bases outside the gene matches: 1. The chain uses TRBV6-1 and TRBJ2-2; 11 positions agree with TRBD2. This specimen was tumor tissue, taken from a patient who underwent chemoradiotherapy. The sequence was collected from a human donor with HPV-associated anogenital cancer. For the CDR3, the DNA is TGTGCCAGCAGAGGACTAGCGGGGAACACCGGGGAGCTGTTTTTT. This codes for CASRGLAGNTGELFF.